This T cell receptor (beta chain) comes out of a study of CD8+ T cells in alopecia areata. Study-level results: Sequencing of scalp tissue also captures the resident alphabeta T cells of normal skin. It was lesional scalp, especially alopecia totalis/universalis, that showed higher clonality than normal scalp. It was less clear whether patients shared TCRs than it was in mice, possibly because of HLA.

RNA, once extracted, was reverse transcribed into cDNA for use as the sequencing template. The repertoire was sequenced with immunoSEQ multiplex PCR; TCRdb's copy has only in-frame clones and lacks some. This table has 120,000 or so clones, roughly two thirds appearing once. With respect to this clone: Its antigen is unidentified.

PBMCs served as the source from which CD4+ and CD8+ T cells were sorted. The clonotype originates from a human donor in good health. Input material: CD4+ T cells sorted from blood.

The CDR3 nucleotides are TGCAGCGTTGAAGAAGGGATAAACGGTCGGTACGAGCAGTACTTC. Its translation is CSVEEGINGRYEQYF. This chain joins TRBV29-1 and TRBJ2-7; D remains ambiguous. The CDR3 is made up of 15 amino acids. The V gene lost 0 bases and the J gene lost 4 bases, with 16 bases spanning the gap. Germline V gene sequence: CDR1 SQVTM, CDR2 ANQGSEA.